This is a list of T cell receptor beta chains from one sample in a study of T cell responses to AZD1222 COVID-19 vaccine. Clones were read by immunoSEQ multiplex PCR, and TCRdb kept only the in-frame ones, dropping some. Among about 98,000 clones listed, approximately 86% were seen once. This specimen was peripheral blood, taken on day 0 of AZD1222 vaccination. The receptors were sampled from an adult in good health. Each CDR3 is given with its conserved first and last residue. Fields, in order: J gene, D gene, clone size, V gene, CDR3 DNA, CDR3 protein. D genes are given only for firm matches. The size of a clone is reported for some rows only, either as once, few or many, or as a class for expanded clones.

TRBJ2-7	.	.	TRBV11-2	TGTGCCAGCAGCCGGGACTTTAATTCGGAGTACGAGCAGTACTTC	CASSRDFNSEYEQYF
TRBJ2-1	.	.	TRBV11-2	TGTGCCAGCAGCTTAGTTCCGGGGCCGGGGAATGAGCAGTTCTTC	CASSLVPGPGNEQFF
TRBJ2-5	TRBD2	.	TRBV2	TGTGCCAGCAGTGAGCCCCCAGGGTGGCTAGCGGGAGGGCCTGAGAGGACCCAGTACTTC	CASSEPPGWLAGGPERTQYF
TRBJ1-2	.	.	TRBV6-1	TGTGCCAGCAGTGAAGCGGGAGACAGGATCTATGGCTACACCTTC	CASSEAGDRIYGYTF
TRBJ1-4	.	.	TRBV5-6	TGTGCCAGCAGCCGGGAGGGGGTAATTCGGGAAAAACTGTTTTTT	CASSREGVIREKLFF
TRBJ2-1	.	.	TRBV27	TGTGCCAGCAGTTTATTTTGTGTAGAATCCTGCGACAATGAGCAGTTCTTC	CASSLFCVESCDNEQFF
TRBJ2-1	.	.	TRBV29-1	TGCAGCGTTGACGGAACACCGATCTACAATGAGCAGTTCTTC	CSVDGTPIYNEQFF
TRBJ2-3	.	.	TRBV24-1	TGTGCCACCAGTGCGAGCACAGATACGCAGTATTTT	CATSASTDTQYF
TRBJ2-5	.	.	TRBV11-3	TGTGCCAGCAGCCTGGACGGAGAGACCCAGTACTTC	CASSLDGETQYF
TRBJ2-2	.	.	TRBV24-1	TGTGCCACCAGTGCGCTCGACACCGGGGAGCTGTTTTTT	CATSALDTGELFF
TRBJ1-2	.	.	TRBV27	TGTGCCAGCAGTTTAACCGGGACCAATCGCGGCTACACCTTC	CASSLTGTNRGYTF
TRBJ2-1	.	.	TRBV28	TGTGCCAGCAGTTTATCAGGGTATGGGCGCGAGGGGCTGTTCTTC	CASSLSGYGREGLFF
TRBJ2-7	TRBD1	.	TRBV28	TGTGCCAGCAGACCCGGGACAGGGAATTCCTACGAGCAGTACTTC	CASRPGTGNSYEQYF
TRBJ2-1	.	.	TRBV7-2	TGTGCCAGCAGCTTCATTAGGGACTTCGGCCCCTACAATGAGCAGTTCTTC	CASSFIRDFGPYNEQFF
TRBJ1-5	.	.	TRBV28	TGTGCCAGCAGTTTAAGGATCAGGCCGCCCCAGCATTTT	CASSLRIRPPQHF
TRBJ1-2	.	.	TRBV28	TGTGCAGGCGAAGGGGGGGGCCTCGGAGGCTACACCTTC	CAGEGGGLGGYTF
TRBJ2-7	TRBD1	.	TRBV5-4	TGTGCCAGCAGCTTAGGGGACAGGGGGGTCGCCGAGCAGTACTTC	CASSLGDRGVAEQYF
TRBJ1-5	.	.	TRBV27	TGTGCCAGCAGTTTAATGGGGGGGCGCAGGCAGCCCCAGCATTTT	CASSLMGGRRQPQHF
TRBJ1-1	.	.	TRBV6-5	TGTGCCAGCAGTTACTCGGCAGGGACCTTCTATGAAGCTTTCTTT	CASSYSAGTFYEAFF
TRBJ1-4	TRBD1	.	TRBV7-2	TGTGCCAGCAGCTCGACAGGGTTAGGTGAAAAACTGTTTTTT	CASSSTGLGEKLFF
TRBJ1-5	.	.	TRBV27	TGTGTCAGCAGTGGTCGCAATCAGCCCCAGCATTTT	CVSSGRNQPQHF
TRBJ1-1	.	once	TRBV24-1	TGTGCCACCAGTGATCACGGGGGGAACACTGAAGCTTTCTTT	CATSDHGGNTEAFF
TRBJ2-1	.	once	TRBV2	TGTGCCAGCAGTTCGGGACTCCTTAGTAATGAGCAGTTCTTC	CASSSGLLSNEQFF
TRBJ1-2	.	.	TRBV28	TGTGCCAGCAGGGCAGGGGCGGGGTATGGCTACACCTTC	CASRAGAGYGYTF
TRBJ2-7	.	.	TRBV11-2	TGTGCCAGCAGGGCGCCGGGACTTCGCTACGAGCAGTACTTC	CASRAPGLRYEQYF
TRBJ1-6	.	once	TRBV6-5	TGTGCCAGCACTTTTTCAGACCGACGTTCCCTCCACTTT	CASTFSDRRSLHF